This is a list of T cell receptor beta chains from one sample in a study of T-cell reconstitution after alpha-beta-depleted transplantation in children. TCRdb independently ran MiXCR on the PCR reads; one entry per CDR3 protein. The sample has about a million distinct CDR3 sequences; 25% to 30% are singletons. Material: PBMCs, mostly from graft donor cells, obtained 360 days after TCRalphabeta/CD19-depleted stem cell transplant. These receptors all come from a boy in the first two years of life who had a stem cell transplant for SCID, so the T cells may come from the graft donor. Each CDR3 is given with its conserved first and last residue. Fields, in order: J gene, D gene, clone size, V gene, CDR3 protein, CDR3 DNA. A D gene is named only where the DNA matches it firmly. Clone sizes are given selectively: once, few, many, or a class where the clone is expanded.

j_gene: TRBJ2-3; d_gene: TRBD1; abundance: few; v_gene: TRBV28; CDR3aa: CASKTGPSTDTQYF; CDR3nt: TGTGCCAGTAAGACAGGGCCCAGCACAGATACGCAGTATTTT
j_gene: TRBJ2-5; d_gene: NA; abundance: few; v_gene: TRBV4-2; CDR3aa: CASSPKTWEETQYF; CDR3nt: TGTGCCAGCAGCCCCAAGACTTGGGAAGAGACCCAGTACTTC
j_gene: TRBJ2-7; d_gene: NA; abundance: once; v_gene: TRBV10-3; CDR3aa: CAISDPPVYEQYF; CDR3nt: TGTGCCATCAGTGACCCTCCGGTCTACGAGCAGTACTTC
j_gene: TRBJ2-3; d_gene: NA; abundance: NA; v_gene: TRBV5-1; CDR3aa: CASTPQRQFTDTQYF; CDR3nt: TGCGCCAGCACCCCTCAGAGACAGTTCACAGATACGCAGTATTTT
j_gene: TRBJ1-5; d_gene: NA; abundance: NA; v_gene: TRBV12-3/TRBV12-4; CDR3aa: CASSLQSGRSLQPQHF; CDR3nt: TGTGCCAGCAGTTTACAGAGTGGACGGTCGCTACAGCCCCAGCATTTT
j_gene: TRBJ2-1; d_gene: NA; abundance: few; v_gene: TRBV29-1; CDR3aa: CSVHDGGRGESYNEQFF; CDR3nt: TGCAGCGTTCACGACGGGGGTCGGGGCGAGTCCTACAATGAGCAGTTCTTC
j_gene: TRBJ2-2; d_gene: TRBD2; abundance: many; v_gene: TRBV4-3; CDR3aa: CASSQELADTGELFF; CDR3nt: TGCGCCAGCAGCCAAGAGCTAGCGGACACCGGGGAGCTGTTTTTT
j_gene: TRBJ2-7; d_gene: NA; abundance: NA; v_gene: TRBV11-2; CDR3aa: CASSFNPLGEQYF; CDR3nt: TGTGCCAGCAGCTTTAATCCCTTAGGGGAGCAGTACTTC
j_gene: TRBJ2-2; d_gene: TRBD2; abundance: NA; v_gene: TRBV6-5; CDR3aa: CASRGGGGTGELFF; CDR3nt: TGTGCCAGCAGGGGGGGGGGAGGCACCGGGGAGCTGTTTTTT
j_gene: TRBJ1-1; d_gene: NA; abundance: few; v_gene: TRBV15; CDR3aa: CATTPRTAKGTEAFF; CDR3nt: TGTGCCACCACCCCTCGGACCGCGAAGGGCACTGAAGCTTTCTTT
j_gene: TRBJ2-1; d_gene: TRBD1; abundance: NA; v_gene: TRBV4-2; CDR3aa: CASSPLGDRGDDEQFF; CDR3nt: TGTGCCAGCAGCCCCCTGGGGGACAGGGGGGACGATGAGCAGTTCTTC
j_gene: TRBJ2-5; d_gene: NA; abundance: few; v_gene: TRBV20-1; CDR3aa: CSARGSGWETQYF; CDR3nt: TGCAGTGCTAGAGGGTCTGGGTGGGAGACCCAGTACTTC
j_gene: TRBJ2-3; d_gene: TRBD1; abundance: many; v_gene: TRBV12-3/TRBV12-4; CDR3aa: CASRGQGTDTQYF; CDR3nt: TGTGCCAGCAGGGGACAGGGAACAGATACGCAGTATTTT
j_gene: TRBJ1-1; d_gene: TRBD1; abundance: few; v_gene: TRBV4-1; CDR3aa: CASSQDVSGGEAFF; CDR3nt: TGCGCCAGCAGCCAAGATGTCTCAGGGGGTGAAGCTTTCTTT
j_gene: TRBJ2-5; d_gene: TRBD1; abundance: few; v_gene: TRBV7-9; CDR3aa: CASSFAGTGGRETQYF; CDR3nt: TGTGCCAGCAGCTTTGCCGGGACAGGGGGGCGGGAGACCCAGTACTTC
j_gene: TRBJ1-1; d_gene: NA; abundance: NA; v_gene: TRBV6-1; CDR3aa: CASSPWGVGNTEAFF; CDR3nt: TGTGCCAGCAGTCCCTGGGGGGTAGGGAACACTGAAGCTTTCTTT
j_gene: TRBJ2-7; d_gene: NA; abundance: NA; v_gene: TRBV7-2; CDR3aa: CASSARLNEQYF; CDR3nt: TGTGCCAGCAGCGCCAGACTTAACGAGCAGTACTTC
j_gene: TRBJ2-7; d_gene: NA; abundance: NA; v_gene: TRBV10-3; CDR3aa: CAITSSSYEQYF; CDR3nt: TGTGCCATCACCTCCAGCTCCTACGAGCAGTACTTC
j_gene: TRBJ2-1; d_gene: TRBD2; abundance: NA; v_gene: TRBV11-1; CDR3aa: CASSSRLRSGARTTYNEQFF; CDR3nt: TGTGCCAGCAGCTCAAGACTAAGGAGCGGGGCACGAACAACCTACAATGAGCAGTTCTTC
j_gene: TRBJ2-3; d_gene: TRBD1; abundance: NA; v_gene: TRBV20-1; CDR3aa: CSARTGAHKGTQYF; CDR3nt: TGCAGTGCTAGGACAGGGGCGCATAAGGGTACGCAGTATTTT
j_gene: TRBJ2-7; d_gene: NA; abundance: few; v_gene: TRBV12-3/TRBV12-4; CDR3aa: CASSPQDSTPPNEQYF; CDR3nt: TGTGCCAGCAGTCCCCAAGACTCAACTCCTCCTAACGAGCAGTACTTC
j_gene: TRBJ2-3; d_gene: NA; abundance: few; v_gene: TRBV9; CDR3aa: CASSDARDPQGDTQYF; CDR3nt: TGTGCCAGCAGCGACGCCAGGGATCCCCAGGGGGATACGCAGTATTTT
j_gene: TRBJ2-2; d_gene: TRBD1; abundance: few; v_gene: TRBV6-5; CDR3aa: CASSYHGTGSNGELFF; CDR3nt: TGTGCCAGCAGTTACCACGGGACAGGGTCTAACGGGGAGCTGTTTTTT
j_gene: TRBJ2-3; d_gene: NA; abundance: NA; v_gene: TRBV12-3/TRBV12-4; CDR3aa: CASLPGVSLNTDTQYF; CDR3nt: TGTGCCAGCCTCCCAGGTGTCTCCCTCAACACAGATACGCAGTATTTT
j_gene: TRBJ2-7; d_gene: TRBD2; abundance: few; v_gene: TRBV28; CDR3aa: CASSWTSGGRQQYF; CDR3nt: TGTGCCAGCAGTTGGACTAGCGGGGGGCGCCAGCAGTACTTC
j_gene: TRBJ1-2; d_gene: NA; abundance: NA; v_gene: TRBV7-8; CDR3aa: CASSPFPPGLPSRYGYTF; CDR3nt: TGTGCCAGCAGCCCGTTCCCCCCGGGACTCCCCTCCCGCTATGGCTACACCTTC
j_gene: TRBJ2-2; d_gene: TRBD2; abundance: NA; v_gene: TRBV15; CDR3aa: CATRSGGKNRELFF; CDR3nt: TGTGCCACCAGATCGGGGGGGAAGAACAGGGAGCTGTTTTTT
j_gene: TRBJ2-7; d_gene: NA; abundance: once; v_gene: TRBV2; CDR3aa: CASSYRQLLGYEQYF; CDR3nt: TGTGCCAGCAGTTACCGGCAGCTACTTGGCTACGAGCAGTACTTC
j_gene: TRBJ1-2; d_gene: NA; abundance: few; v_gene: TRBV12-3/TRBV12-4; CDR3aa: CATDGTSYGYTF; CDR3nt: TGTGCCACCGACGGGACATCCTATGGCTACACCTTC